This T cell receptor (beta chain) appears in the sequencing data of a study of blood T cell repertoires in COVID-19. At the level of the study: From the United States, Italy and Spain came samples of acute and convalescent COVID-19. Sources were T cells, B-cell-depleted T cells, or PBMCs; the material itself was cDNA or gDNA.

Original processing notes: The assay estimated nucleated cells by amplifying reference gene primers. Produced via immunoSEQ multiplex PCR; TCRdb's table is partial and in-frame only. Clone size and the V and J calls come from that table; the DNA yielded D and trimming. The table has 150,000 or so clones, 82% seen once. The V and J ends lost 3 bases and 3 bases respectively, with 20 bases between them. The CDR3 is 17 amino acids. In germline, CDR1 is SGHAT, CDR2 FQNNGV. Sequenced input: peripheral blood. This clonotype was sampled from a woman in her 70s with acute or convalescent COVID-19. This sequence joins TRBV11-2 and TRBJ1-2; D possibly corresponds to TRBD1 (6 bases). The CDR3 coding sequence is TGTGCCAGCAGCTTGACTACACGGGACATATCTTACTATGGCTACACCTTC. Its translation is CASSLTTRDISYYGYTF.